This TCR beta chain is from a study of blood T cell repertoires in COVID-19. TCRdb's copy holds only in-frame clones and misses some; the assay was immunoSEQ multiplex PCR. Here the sample spans a few hundred thousand clones, over 75% being singletons. V lost 3 bases, J lost 4 bases, and 7 bases lay in between. Germline loops: CDR1 KGHSH, CDR2 LQKENI. This CDR3 is 14 amino acids long. The chain is built from TRBV18 and TRBJ2-6, with D unresolved. The TCR was taken from a man aged 25 to 45 who had recovered from COVID-19. The source material was PBMCs or T cells enriched from blood (not recorded which). The CDR3 DNA follows: TGTGCCAGCTCACCCTTGGCCGGGGCCAACGTCCTGACTTTC. Amino acids: CASSPLAGANVLTF. Filled out from reference TRBV18 and TRBJ2-6, the complete variable domain reads NAGVMQNPRHLVRRRGQEARLRCSPMKGHSHVYWYRQLPEEGLKFMVYLQKENIIDESGMPKERFSAEFPKEGPSILRIQQVVRGDSAAYFCASSPLAGANVLTFGAGSRLTVL.